Reported below is one T cell receptor (beta chain). Its antigen is still unknown. The data are from a study of human T cells and chemical hapten exposure. Study summary: DPC (0.01%) was patch tested on the upper back and read at 6 days. Alopecia areata, totalis or universalis affected patients, mainly female. It was small differences in pooled library volume that mainly caused per-sample TCR yields to vary. Regarding the study as a whole: Among TCRs, those above 1 in 1000 frequency were unaffected by DPC sensitization.

Time point noted: patch test 2, 6 weeks after DPC sensitization. Sample treatment: therapeutic diphenylcyclopropenone sensitization with weekly scalp DPC. The CDR3 loop spans 12 amino acids. Trimming removed 4 bases at V and 8 bases at J, with 9 bases between. Germline-derived CDR1 and CDR2 are SNHLY and FYNNEI. MiXCR, applied by TCRdb to the RACE reads, yields one record per CDR3 protein. The sample yields over 70,000 distinct CDR3 sequences, around a tenth seen once. This rearrangement joins TRBV2 to TRBJ1-5; D ambiguous. This material consisted of whole blood, taken in connection with sensitization to the hapten diphenylcyclopropenone (DPC). The TCR sequence derives from a man aged 18-30 years with alopecia areata. Some clones in this sample may be carry-over from other donors' samples. CDR3 in DNA: TGTGCCAGCAGTGGGGTTCGGGAGCCCCAGCATTTT. Protein sequence: CASSGVREPQHF.